This T cell receptor (beta chain) was profiled in a study of lymphopenia after photon versus proton radiotherapy. Regarding the study as a whole: Post-nadir diversity loss with photons came from oligoclonal expansion, particularly CD8+ Temra cells.

TCRdb's table, derived via immunoSEQ multiplex PCR, lists solely in-frame clones and lacks some. The repertoire holds 25,000 to 30,000 clones, with approximately 87% as singletons. V lost 1 base to trimming and J lost 5 bases, with 12 bases between them. CDR1 is SGHDT, CDR2 YYEEEE, per germline. This CDR3 region has 14 residues. As for this clone: The target antigen is unknown.

The source is a woman aged 60-75 years with cholangiocarcinoma. Some clones in this sample may be carry-over from other donors' samples. The rearrangement uses TRBV5-6 and TRBJ2-5, with D unresolved. The material sequenced was peripheral blood, taken from a patient treated with proton-based radiotherapy. CDR3 in DNA: TGTGCCAGCAGCTTGAGCGTTGGAATGGAGACCCAGTACTTC. Its protein product is CASSLSVGMETQYF.